This TCR beta chain was identified during a study of identical twins. Study-wide results and limits: The presence of invariant MAIT and iNKT cells could partly confound analyses of zero-insertion sequences. Rather than following the same donors, the conclusions depended on cross-sectional statistical analysis.

Unique molecular identifiers were present on the cDNA, and a universal primer site came from template switching. TCRdb independently ran MiXCR on the 5' RACE reads; one entry per CDR3 protein. Of 500,000 to 650,000 distinct CDR3 sequences listed, under 25% are singletons. The sample holds a few counts of this clonotype. The antigen is not known. Germline lookup yields CDR1 SGHRS and CDR2 YFSETQ. CDR3 length: 14 amino acids. Trimming took off 4 bases at V and 5 bases at J, with 16 bases between the two ends. The same data also went into a second study, on yellow fever vaccine responses in identical twins. Per that paper: Twins reportedly appeared to share part of their vaccine T cell response while keeping part individual.

The source of this sequence is a woman aged 18-29 years in good health. Material for sequencing was CD4+ T cells sorted from blood. V gene TRBV5-1 combines with J gene TRBJ2-7; D not resolved. The CDR3 DNA reads TGCGCCAGCAGCCCAGGCATAGGAAAGAACGAGCAGTACTTC. Its protein is CASSPGIGKNEQYF.